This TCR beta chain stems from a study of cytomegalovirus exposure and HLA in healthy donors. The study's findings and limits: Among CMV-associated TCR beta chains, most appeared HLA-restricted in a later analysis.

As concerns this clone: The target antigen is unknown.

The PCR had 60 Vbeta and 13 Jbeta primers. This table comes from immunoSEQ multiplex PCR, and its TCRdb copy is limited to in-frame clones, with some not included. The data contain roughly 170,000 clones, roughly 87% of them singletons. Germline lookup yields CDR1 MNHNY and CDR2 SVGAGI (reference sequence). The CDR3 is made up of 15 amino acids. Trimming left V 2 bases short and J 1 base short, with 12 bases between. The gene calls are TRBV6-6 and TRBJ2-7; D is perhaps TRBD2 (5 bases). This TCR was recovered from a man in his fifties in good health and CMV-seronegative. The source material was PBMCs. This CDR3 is CASSYRGSVSYEQYF. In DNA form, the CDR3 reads TGTGCCAGCAGTTACCGGGGTTCGGTGTCCTACGAGCAGTACTTC.